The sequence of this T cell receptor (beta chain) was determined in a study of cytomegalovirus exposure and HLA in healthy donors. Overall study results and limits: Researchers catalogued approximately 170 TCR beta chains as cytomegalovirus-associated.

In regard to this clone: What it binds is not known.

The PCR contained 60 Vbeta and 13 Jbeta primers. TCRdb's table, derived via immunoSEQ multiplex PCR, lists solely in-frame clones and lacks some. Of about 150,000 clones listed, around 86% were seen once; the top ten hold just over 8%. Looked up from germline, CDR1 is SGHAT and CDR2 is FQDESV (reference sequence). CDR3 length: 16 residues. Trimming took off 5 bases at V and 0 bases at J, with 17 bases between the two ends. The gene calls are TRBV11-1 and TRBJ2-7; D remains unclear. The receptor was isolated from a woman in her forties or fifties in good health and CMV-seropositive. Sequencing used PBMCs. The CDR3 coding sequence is TGTGCCAGCAGCCGAGTGGTAACAGATCCCTCCTACGAGCAGTACTTC. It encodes CASSRVVTDPSYEQYF.